This TCR beta chain was profiled in a study of cytomegalovirus exposure and HLA in healthy donors. PCR used 60 Vbeta primers and 13 Jbeta primers. Some clones are missing from TCRdb's copy, which holds only in-frame ones; the method was immunoSEQ multiplex PCR. The sample gives some 150,000 clones, under 90% of which show up once; around 4.3% is in the top ten. CDR1 is MNHEY, CDR2 SMNVEV, per germline (reference sequence). V lost 5 bases and J lost 3; bases outside the gene matches: 7. The CDR3 runs 14 residues. Sequenced sample: PBMCs. The chain carries TRBV27 and TRBJ2-7, with 7 positions matching TRBD1. The TCR originated in a young man in good health and CMV-seronegative. For the CDR3, the DNA is TGTGCCAGCAGTCCCCGACAGGGTATCTACGAGCAGTACTTC. Protein product: CASSPRQGIYEQYF.